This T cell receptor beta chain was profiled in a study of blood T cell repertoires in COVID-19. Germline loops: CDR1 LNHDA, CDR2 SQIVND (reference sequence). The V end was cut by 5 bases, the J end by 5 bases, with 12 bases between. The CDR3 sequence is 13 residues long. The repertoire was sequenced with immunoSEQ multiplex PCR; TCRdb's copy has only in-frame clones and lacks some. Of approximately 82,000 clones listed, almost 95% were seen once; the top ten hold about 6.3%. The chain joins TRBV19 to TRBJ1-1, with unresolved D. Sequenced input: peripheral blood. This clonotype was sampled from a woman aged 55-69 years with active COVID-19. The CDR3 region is CASSFSKWTEAFF. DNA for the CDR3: TGTGCCAGTAGTTTCTCTAAGTGGACTGAAGCTTTCTTT.